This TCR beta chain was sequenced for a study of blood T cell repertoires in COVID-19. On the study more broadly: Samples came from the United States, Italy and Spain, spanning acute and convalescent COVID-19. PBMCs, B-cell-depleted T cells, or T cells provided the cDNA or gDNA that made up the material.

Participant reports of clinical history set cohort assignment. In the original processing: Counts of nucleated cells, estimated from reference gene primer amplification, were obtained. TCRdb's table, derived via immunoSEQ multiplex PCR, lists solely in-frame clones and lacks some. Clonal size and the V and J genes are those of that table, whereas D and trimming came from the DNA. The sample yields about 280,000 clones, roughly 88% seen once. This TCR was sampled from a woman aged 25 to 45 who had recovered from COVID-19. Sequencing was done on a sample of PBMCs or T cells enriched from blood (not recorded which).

The CDR3 region has the DNA TGCAGCGTTGATCCGGGCTCTGGAAACACCATATATTTT. Its translation is CSVDPGSGNTIYF. V usage is TRBV29-1 and J usage is TRBJ1-3; D call uncertain. Germline V lookup: CDR1 SQVTM, CDR2 ANQGSEA. V lost 3 bases, J lost 0 bases, and 6 bases lay in between. The CDR3 has 13 amino acids.